Listed below are T cell receptor beta chains from one sample, sequenced in a study of blood T cells in healthy people across ages. TCRdb used MiXCR to reprocess the 5' RACE reads, holding one entry per CDR3 protein. The repertoire has about 730,000 distinct CDR3 sequences, approximately 39% of them found once; the top ten carry more than 20%. The source material was blood. These receptors originate from a woman in her sixties in good health. Both conserved end residues are part of each CDR3. D genes are given only for firm matches. Clone sizes are given selectively: once, few, many, or a class where the clone is expanded.

V gene	D gene	clone size	CDR3 length	J gene	CDR3 protein	CDR3 DNA
TRBV7-2	-	-	14	TRBJ2-5	CASSLESGINEQYF	TGTGCCAGCAGCTTAGAGTCCGGGATCAATGAGCAGTACTTC
TRBV20-1	TRBD1	-	16	TRBJ2-7	CSARDIAGTGTHEQYF	TGCAGTGCTAGAGATATAGCCGGGACAGGGACCCACGAGCAGTACTTC
TRBV7-2	-	-	14	TRBJ1-1	CASSLYGSTTEAFF	TGTGCCAGCAGCTTATACGGGAGTACCACTGAAGCTTTCTTT
TRBV20-1	TRBD1	-	15	TRBJ2-7	CSARGGTQGAREQYF	TGCAGTGCTAGAGGAGGCACGCAGGGGGCGAGGGAGCAGTACTTC
TRBV30	-	-	11	TRBJ1-2	CACDYGNGYTF	TGTGCCTGCGACTATGGCAATGGCTACACCTTC
TRBV4-2	-	-	16	TRBJ2-1	CTSSLTTEGFYNEQFF	TGTACCAGCAGCTTAACGACAGAAGGGTTTTACAATGAGCAGTTCTTC
TRBV20-1	TRBD2	few	16	TRBJ2-7	CSARQIRGLAAYEQYF	TGCAGTGCTAGACAAATCAGGGGACTAGCGGCCTACGAGCAGTACTTC
TRBV6-5	-	few	15	TRBJ2-7	CASTPDGSSPYEQYF	TGTGCCAGCACCCCCGACGGCAGTTCCCCCTACGAGCAGTACTTC
TRBV27	TRBD2	few	17	TRBJ2-1	CASTETRTSGSMDEQFF	TGTGCCAGCACCGAAACAAGGACTAGCGGGAGCATGGATGAGCAGTTCTTC
TRBV12-3/TRBV12-4	-	-	14	TRBJ2-1	CASRQTPSGNEQFF	TGTGCCAGCAGACAAACTCCCTCCGGAAATGAGCAGTTCTTC
TRBV7-9	TRBD2	few	17	TRBJ2-7	CASSLSSLAGVGNEQYF	TGTGCCAGCAGCTTAAGTTCTCTAGCGGGAGTAGGTAATGAGCAGTACTTC
TRBV27	-	-	14	TRBJ1-1	CASSFGRPNTEAFF	TGTGCCAGCAGTTTCGGACGGCCGAACACTGAAGCTTTCTTT
TRBV7-3	TRBD2	-	15	TRBJ2-4	CASSYGTSGREEQYF	TGTGCCAGCAGCTATGGGACTAGCGGGAGAGAGGAGCAGTACTTC
TRBV28	-	few	17	TRBJ2-1	CASTPPAFLGPYNEQFF	TGTGCCAGCACCCCACCGGCCTTTCTGGGGCCCTACAATGAGCAGTTCTTC
TRBV7-2	TRBD1	-	15	TRBJ2-1	CASSHRDRDYNEQFF	TGTGCCAGCAGCCACCGGGACAGAGATTACAATGAGCAGTTCTTC
TRBV20-1	TRBD2	-	15	TRBJ2-1	CSARVAGGTGNEQFF	TGCAGTGCTAGAGTGGCGGGGGGGACGGGCAATGAGCAGTTCTTC
TRBV3-1	-	-	12	TRBJ2-5	CASSPGEEAQYF	TGTGCCAGCAGCCCCGGGGAAGAGGCCCAGTACTTC
TRBV20-1	TRBD2	few	16	TRBJ2-7	CSARGTSGGSSYEQYF	TGCAGTGCTAGAGGGACTAGCGGGGGTAGCTCCTACGAGCAGTACTTC
TRBV4-2	-	few	15	TRBJ2-2	CASSQDLQVPGELFF	TGTGCCAGCAGCCAAGATCTACAGGTCCCCGGGGAGCTGTTTTTT
TRBV7-2	-	-	14	TRBJ2-5	CASSPQTGPNEQYF	TGTGCCAGCAGCCCACAAACGGGCCCCAATGAGCAGTACTTC
TRBV2	-	few	12	TRBJ2-5	CANKGYQETQYF	TGTGCCAATAAGGGGTACCAAGAGACCCAGTACTTC
TRBV7-2	TRBD1	-	14	TRBJ2-3	CASSRGQGPETQNF	TGTGCCAGCAGCCGGGGACAGGGGCCCGAGACGCAGAATTTT
TRBV7-3	TRBD2	once	14	TRBJ2-1	CASSLRLASNEQFF	TGTGCCAGCAGCTTGCGACTAGCGTCGAATGAGCAGTTCTTC
TRBV19	TRBD2	-	17	TRBJ2-3	CASSRLTSGRGTDTQYF	TGTGCCAGTAGTCGCCTGACTAGCGGGAGGGGAACAGATACGCAGTATTTT
TRBV2	-	-	13	TRBJ1-2	CASETGYNYGYTF	TGTGCCAGCGAAACAGGCTATAACTATGGCTACACCTTC
TRBV10-3	TRBD2	few	16	TRBJ2-3	CAITSSQREWSDTQYF	TGTGCCATCACTTCCTCCCAGCGGGAGTGGTCAGATACGCAGTATTTT
TRBV6-2/TRBV6-3	TRBD1	few	13	TRBJ1-5	CASIAGQNQPQHF	TGTGCCAGCATCGCGGGACAGAATCAGCCCCAGCATTTT
TRBV24-1	-	-	11	TRBJ2-1	CASSEHNEQFF	TGTGCCTCCAGTGAGCACAATGAGCAGTTCTTC
TRBV5-1	TRBD1	few	15	TRBJ1-1	CASSYRDRGLTEAFF	TGCGCCAGCAGCTACCGGGACAGGGGACTGACTGAAGCTTTCTTT
TRBV20-1	TRBD1	-	12	TRBJ2-7	CSARDSIYEQYF	TGCAGTGCTCGGGACAGCATCTACGAGCAGTACTTC
TRBV2	-	few	13	TRBJ2-1	CASKVSLYNEQFF	TGTGCCAGCAAGGTCTCACTCTACAATGAGCAGTTCTTC
TRBV6-2/TRBV6-3	TRBD2	-	15	TRBJ2-3	CASTVAGPSTDTQYF	TGTGCCAGCACGGTAGCGGGGCCTAGCACAGATACGCAGTATTTT
TRBV6-1	-	-	14	TRBJ2-5	CASHSLRIQETQYF	TGTGCCAGCCACTCTCTGCGTATTCAAGAGACCCAGTACTTC
TRBV28	TRBD1	few	14	TRBJ1-2	CASRGTGEGYGYTF	TGTGCCAGCAGAGGGACAGGGGAAGGGTATGGCTACACCTTC
TRBV28	-	-	20	TRBJ2-3	CASSQEGAILAGELTDTQYF	TGTGCCAGCAGCCAAGAGGGGGCAATACTAGCAGGAGAGCTCACAGATACGCAGTATTTT
TRBV10-3	-	-	15	TRBJ2-1	CAISDRGSGKNEQFF	TGTGCCATCTCAGATAGGGGGAGCGGAAAAAATGAGCAGTTCTTC
TRBV10-3	TRBD1	-	14	TRBJ2-1	CAISVRTGDAWMFF	TGTGCCATCAGTGTCCGGACAGGGGACGCCTGGATGTTCTTC
TRBV12-3/TRBV12-4	-	many	15	TRBJ2-1	CASSLVRATYNEQFF	TGTGCCAGCAGTTTAGTAAGGGCCACCTACAATGAGCAGTTCTTC
TRBV11-1	TRBD1	many	15	TRBJ2-7	CASSLRDSPSYEQYF	TGTGCCAGCAGCTTACGGGACAGCCCTTCCTACGAGCAGTACTTC
TRBV15	-	-	12	TRBJ2-1	CATSELGDEQFF	TGTGCCACCAGCGAGTTAGGTGATGAGCAGTTCTTC